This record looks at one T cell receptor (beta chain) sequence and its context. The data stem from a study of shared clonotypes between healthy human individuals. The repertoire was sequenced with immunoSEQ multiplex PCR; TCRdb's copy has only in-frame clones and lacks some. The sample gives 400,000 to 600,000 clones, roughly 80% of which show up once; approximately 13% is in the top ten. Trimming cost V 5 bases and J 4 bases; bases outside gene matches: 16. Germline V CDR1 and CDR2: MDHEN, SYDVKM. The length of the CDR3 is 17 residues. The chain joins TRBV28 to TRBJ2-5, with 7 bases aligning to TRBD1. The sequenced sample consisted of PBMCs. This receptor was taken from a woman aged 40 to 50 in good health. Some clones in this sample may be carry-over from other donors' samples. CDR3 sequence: CASSLNTDRPGVETQYF. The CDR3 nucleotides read TGTGCCAGCAGTCTGAATACGGACAGGCCAGGCGTAGAGACCCAGTACTTC. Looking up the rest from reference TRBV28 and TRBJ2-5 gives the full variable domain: DVKVTQSSRYLVKRTGEKVFLECVQDMDHENMFWYRQDPGLGLRLIYFSYDVKMKEKGDIPEGYSVSREKKERFSLILESASTNQTSMYLCASSLNTDRPGVETQYFGPGTRLLVL.